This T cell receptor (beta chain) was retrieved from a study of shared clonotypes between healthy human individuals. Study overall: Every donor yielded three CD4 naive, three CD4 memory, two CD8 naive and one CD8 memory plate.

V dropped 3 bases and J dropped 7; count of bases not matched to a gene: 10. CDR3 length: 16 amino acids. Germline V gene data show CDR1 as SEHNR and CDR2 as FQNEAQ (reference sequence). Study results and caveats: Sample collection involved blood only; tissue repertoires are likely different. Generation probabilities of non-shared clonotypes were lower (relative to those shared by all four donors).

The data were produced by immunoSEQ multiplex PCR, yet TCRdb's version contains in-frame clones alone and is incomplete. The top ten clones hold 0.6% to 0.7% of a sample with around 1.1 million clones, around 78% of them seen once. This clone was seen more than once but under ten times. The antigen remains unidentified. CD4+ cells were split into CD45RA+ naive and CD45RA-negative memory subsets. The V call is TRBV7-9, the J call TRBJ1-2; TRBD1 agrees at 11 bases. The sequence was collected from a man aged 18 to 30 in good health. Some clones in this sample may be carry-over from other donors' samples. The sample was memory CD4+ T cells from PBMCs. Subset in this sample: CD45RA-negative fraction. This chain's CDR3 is CASSFGRGQGASGYTF. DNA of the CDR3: TGTGCCAGCAGCTTCGGTAGAGGACAGGGGGCGAGTGGCTACACCTTC. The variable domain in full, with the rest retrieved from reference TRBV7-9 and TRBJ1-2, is DTGVSQNPRHKITKRGQNVTFRCDPISEHNRLYWYRQTLGQGPEFLTYFQNEAQLEKSRLLSDRFSAERPKGSFSTLEIQRTEQGDSAMYLCASSFGRGQGASGYTFGSGTRLTVV.